The T cell receptor beta chain under discussion was sequenced for a study of blood T cell repertoires in COVID-19. Cohort placement rested on clinical history that participants reported themselves. Among Cohort 3 donors, those recovered had two negative PCRs, clearance, or symptom resolution. The CDR3 sequence is 13 residues long. J gave up 2 bases and V 4 bases, and 2 bases lay outside the gene matches. The germline V gene has CDR1 SGHRS and CDR2 YFSETQ. Libraries were prepared by immunoSEQ multiplex PCR; TCRdb keeps only in-frame clonotypes and omits some of them. The table shows some 400,000 clones, with 80% to 90% occurring only once.

The specimen sequenced was PBMCs or T cells enriched from blood (not recorded which). The receptor comes from a man aged 30-40 years who had recovered from COVID-19. This rearrangement joins TRBV5-1 to TRBJ1-1, with 7 bases aligning to TRBD1. CDR3 in DNA: TGCGCCAGCAGCGGGGACAGTAACACTGAAGCTTTCTTT. This translates into CASSGDSNTEAFF.